Listed below are T cell receptor beta chains from one sample, sequenced in a study of T-cell reconstitution after alpha-beta-depleted transplantation in children. Each CDR3 protein gets one entry after TCRdb re-called the PCR reads with MiXCR. The profile shows approximately 340,000 distinct CDR3 sequences, about 9.4% of them singletons. The material was PBMCs from the stem cell graft donor, obtained from the stem cell graft. These receptor sequences come from a human donor who donated a stem cell graft to a child with acute lymphoblastic leukemia. The conserved cysteine and the conserved F or W are not part of the CDR3 here. Each record gives: V gene, clone size, CDR3 protein. For some rows the clone size is stated as once, few or many, or as a class when expanded; others skip it.

TRBV5-1,few,ASSSGRGNTEAF
TRBV14,NA,ASSPRQGISLSAGELF
TRBV29-1,few,SVAWAGHTDTQY
TRBV3-1,NA,ASSQDPGLRYNEQF
TRBV4-2,many,ASSPGTSSSYEQY
TRBV28,few,ASRFYLGEQY
TRBV9,few,ASSVGPSGRENEQF
TRBV24-1,few,ATRGTGQSGELF
TRBV20-1,many,SAAGPNRAGEQF
TRBV7-2,many,ASSLFTDTQY
TRBV7-2,NA,ASSPLRNQPQH
TRBV7-3,NA,ASSGPSGGDSPLH
TRBV7-2,NA,ASSLAPGTFSEQY
TRBV27,NA,ASSLSPSGLNNEQF
TRBV4-1,many,ASKSGWEGSTDTQY
TRBV7-8,few,ASSLARGRENEKLF
TRBV29-1,few,SVVQDQETQY
TRBV9,NA,ASSVDRTSGSEQY
TRBV5-1,few,ASNIAGGPYEQY
TRBV19,NA,ASSIKGDTEAF
TRBV6-2/TRBV6-3,few,ASSYAGVNIQY
TRBV20-1,NA,SARDLSYQETQY
TRBV7-2,many,ASSLGGQVQY
TRBV5-1,NA,ASSLVGGEEKLF
TRBV28,many,ASSFYPSGEDEQY
TRBV15,NA,ATQSGSLDTQY
TRBV7-8,NA,ASSLGRAVYEQY
TRBV24-1,NA,ATSAGSPSYNEQF
TRBV5-6,NA,ASSFTLARSGETQY
TRBV15,NA,ATSSPGRTGELF
TRBV7-9,NA,ASSAGVVTDTQY
TRBV7-3,NA,ASSFRGSGDTQY
TRBV6-5,few,ASSFSSGPETQY
TRBV27,NA,ASSGGLLAGVLHEQF
TRBV7-2,few,ASSPPSSGRALNEQF
TRBV10-1,NA,ARPWGGATNEKLF
TRBV19,few,ASSIRGGEQY
TRBV18,NA,ASSPIGEQY
TRBV7-9,few,ASSSSLAGPSYEQY
TRBV20-1,NA,SARDSPPGQETQY
TRBV7-3,many,ASSRLAGTTDTQY
TRBV6-5,few,ASSYRSTDTQY
TRBV27,NA,ASSMGTGGMGEQY
TRBV2,NA,ASTIGSEQF
TRBV4-3,NA,ASSQDARGGGRQETQY
TRBV20-1,NA,SASSPLATTLIDSYNEQF
TRBV5-1,NA,ASSLDTGASTDTQY
TRBV7-9,NA,ASSPRLGTTNEKLF
TRBV5-1,NA,ASSPPGGAMKPNEQF
TRBV20-1,few,SASPDSLNTGELF
TRBV7-8,NA,ASSLLSLNEKLF
TRBV15,few,ATRPGRSGNTIY
TRBV5-1,few,ASSWGSRGLNEQY
TRBV28,many,ASSYLMGLAARSSYEQY
TRBV20-1,many,SARPGHSGDGQPQH
TRBV3-1,few,ASSQTSGFQETQY
TRBV12-3/TRBV12-4,NA,ASSSSRFYEQY
TRBV3-1,NA,ASSQGLGVDNEQF
TRBV20-1,NA,SPQGEGLYNEQF
TRBV20-1,few,SARDLEGDSYEQY